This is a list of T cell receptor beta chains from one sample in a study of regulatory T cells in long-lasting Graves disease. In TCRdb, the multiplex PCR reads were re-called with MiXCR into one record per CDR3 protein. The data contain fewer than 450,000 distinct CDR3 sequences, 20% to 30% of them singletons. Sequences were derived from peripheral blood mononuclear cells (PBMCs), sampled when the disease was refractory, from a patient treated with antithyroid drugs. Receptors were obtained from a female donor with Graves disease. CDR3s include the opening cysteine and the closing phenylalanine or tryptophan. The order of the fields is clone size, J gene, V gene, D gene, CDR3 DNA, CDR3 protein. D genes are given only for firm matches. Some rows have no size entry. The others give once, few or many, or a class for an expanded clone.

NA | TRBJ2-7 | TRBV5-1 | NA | TGCGCCAGCAGTAGCTCCGGGCCCCCCTACGAGCAGTACTTC | CASSSSGPPYEQYF
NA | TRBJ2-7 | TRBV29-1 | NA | TGCAGCGTGAAACAGGGATGGGAGCAGTACTTC | CSVKQGWEQYF
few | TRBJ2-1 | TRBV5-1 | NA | TGCGCCAGCAGGGCGGACAGCTCCTACAATGAGCAGTTCTTC | CASRADSSYNEQFF
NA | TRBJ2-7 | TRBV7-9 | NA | TGTGCCAGCAGCTTAGCAGTGGGAGGACCCTCCTACGAGCAGTACTTC | CASSLAVGGPSYEQYF
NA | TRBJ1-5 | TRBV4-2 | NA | TGTGCCAGCCATATACGTAGCAATCAGCCCCAGCATTTT | CASHIRSNQPQHF
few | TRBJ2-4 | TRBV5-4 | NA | TGTGCCAGCAGCCCGGGCCCCTCGGCCAAAAACATTCAGTACTTC | CASSPGPSAKNIQYF
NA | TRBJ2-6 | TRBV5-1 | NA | TGCGCCAGCACTAACGAGGGAGGGGCCAACGTCCTGACTTTC | CASTNEGGANVLTF
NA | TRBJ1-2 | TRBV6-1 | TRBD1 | TGTGCCAGCAGCCGGACAGGGGCTGGGGGTGGCTACACCTTC | CASSRTGAGGGYTF
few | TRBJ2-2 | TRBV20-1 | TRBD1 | TGCAGTGCATCACCCACAGGGGGCTGGACCGGGGAGCTGTTTTTT | CSASPTGGWTGELFF
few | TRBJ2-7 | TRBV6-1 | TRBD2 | TGTGCCAGCAGACTAGCGGGACCCTCCGGGTACGAGCAGTACTTC | CASRLAGPSGYEQYF
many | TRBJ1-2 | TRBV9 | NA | TGTGCCAGCAGCGTAGAATCAGGCTATGGCTACACCTTC | CASSVESGYGYTF
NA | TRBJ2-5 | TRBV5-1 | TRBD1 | TGCGCCAGCAATCCGGACAGGGGGCGCTTATTAGAGACCCAGTACTTC | CASNPDRGRLLETQYF
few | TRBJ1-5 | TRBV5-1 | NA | TGCGCCAGCAGCTTGGTTCCTGATCAGCCCCAGCATTTT | CASSLVPDQPQHF
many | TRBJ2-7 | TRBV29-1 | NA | TGCAGCGTTGTTGAGGGATACGAGCAGTACTTC | CSVVEGYEQYF
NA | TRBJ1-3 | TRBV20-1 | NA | TGCAGTCCTCGTCAGGGGTTAAGTGGAAACACCATATATTTT | CSPRQGLSGNTIYF
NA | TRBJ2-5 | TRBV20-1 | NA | TGCAGTGCTAGGTCGGGTAATCTCCCCCTTTTC | CSARSGNLPLF
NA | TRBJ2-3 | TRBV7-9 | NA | TGTGCCAGCAGCGAGACAGGAGCTAGCACAGATACGCAGTATTTT | CASSETGASTDTQYF
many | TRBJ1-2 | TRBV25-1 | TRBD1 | TGTGCCAGCAGTGGTTGGGACAGGGATGGCTACACCTTC | CASSGWDRDGYTF
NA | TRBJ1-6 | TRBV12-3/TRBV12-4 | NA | TGTGCCAGCAGCCCCGGGTCAAGGGATTCACCCCTCCACTTT | CASSPGSRDSPLHF
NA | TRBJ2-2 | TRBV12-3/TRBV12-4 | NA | TGTGCCAGCAGCCTAGCTAGGGTAACCGGGGAGCTGTTTTTT | CASSLARVTGELFF
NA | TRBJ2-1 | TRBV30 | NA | TGTGCCTGGAGTGTACGCAATGAGCAGTTCTTC | CAWSVRNEQFF
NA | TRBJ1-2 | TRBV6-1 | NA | TGTGCCAGCAGTGCTCTTCGGGGGGCGAGATATGGCTACACCTTC | CASSALRGARYGYTF
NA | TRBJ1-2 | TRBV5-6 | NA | TGTGCCAGCAGCCCTCCACGCTCCCCGGAGGGCTACACCTTC | CASSPPRSPEGYTF
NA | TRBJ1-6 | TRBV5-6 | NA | TGTGCCAGCAGCCCTGACCGTCCACCCCTCCACTTT | CASSPDRPPLHF
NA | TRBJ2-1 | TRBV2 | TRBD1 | TGTGCCAGCCGGGAGGGGACAGGGGCCTACAATGAGCAGTTCTTC | CASREGTGAYNEQFF
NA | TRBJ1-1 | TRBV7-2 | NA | TGTGCCAGCAGCTTAGTCGCTGGCCCTGGGACTGAAGCTTTCTTT | CASSLVAGPGTEAFF
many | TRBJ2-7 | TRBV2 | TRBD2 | TGTGCCAGCACCCTCGAAGGGACTAGGGAAAGCGAGCAGTACTTC | CASTLEGTRESEQYF
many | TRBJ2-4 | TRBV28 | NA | TGTGCCGGAGCCGGGGCACCTCCTAGGGGAAACATTCAGTACTTC | CAGAGAPPRGNIQYF
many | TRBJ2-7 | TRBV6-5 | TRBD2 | TGTGCCAGCAGTTACTCGCGAGCGGGAGCCGTCTACGAGCAGTACTTC | CASSYSRAGAVYEQYF
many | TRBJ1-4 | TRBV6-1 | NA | TGTGCCAGCACCGACGCGGGGGTCCAGGAAAAACTGTTTTTT | CASTDAGVQEKLFF
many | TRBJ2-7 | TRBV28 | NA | TGTGCCAGCAGTTACCCCCTAAGGGGTCGTTCCTACGAGCAGTACTTC | CASSYPLRGRSYEQYF
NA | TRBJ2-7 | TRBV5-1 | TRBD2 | TGCGCCAGCAGCTTGGCCGGGGGGGGAAACGGCTACGAGCAGTACTTC | CASSLAGGGNGYEQYF
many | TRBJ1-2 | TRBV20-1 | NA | TGCAGTGCTAGACAGTTGGGACTCAGCTATGGCTACACCTTC | CSARQLGLSYGYTF
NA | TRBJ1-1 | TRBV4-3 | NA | TGCGCCAGCAGCTTCGGGGTCGTTAACACTGAAGCTTTCTTT | CASSFGVVNTEAFF
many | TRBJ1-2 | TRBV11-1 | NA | TGTGCCAGCAGCTTAGCACAGGGTATGACCGGCTACACCTTC | CASSLAQGMTGYTF
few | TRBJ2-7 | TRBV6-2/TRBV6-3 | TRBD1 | TGTGCCAGCAGTTTCCCGGGACAGGCTAACTTC | CASSFPGQANF
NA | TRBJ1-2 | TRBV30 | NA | TGTGCCTGGAGGAGGGAATTTGGCTACACCTTC | CAWRREFGYTF
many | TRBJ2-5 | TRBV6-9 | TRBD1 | TGTGCCAGCAGTTTCGCAGGGGGCGGGGAGACCCAGTACTTC | CASSFAGGGETQYF
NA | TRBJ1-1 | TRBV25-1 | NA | TGTGCCAGCAGTGAGACCAACACTGAAGCTTTCTTT | CASSETNTEAFF